Only one count was recorded for the clone carrying this T cell receptor (beta chain). Its target is not known. The sample comes from a study of cytomegalovirus exposure and HLA in healthy donors. Findings and caveats of the study: The study dropped some indistinguishable V segments, TRBV6-2 and TRBV6-3 among them. On later analysis, the bulk of CMV-associated TCR beta chains appeared to be HLA-restricted. Sequence variants that were highly shared formed a cluster that was likely a sequencing artifact. Per published accounts, TCR beta sequences correctly predicted the HLA-A and HLA-B alleles of most subjects.

The CDR3 sequence is 16 residues long. Trimming at V came to 1 base and at J to 5 bases, leaving 8 bases not matched to a gene. Germline loops: CDR1 LGHNA, CDR2 YSLEER. This PCR relied on a set of 60 Vbeta primers and 13 Jbeta primers. Libraries were prepared by immunoSEQ multiplex PCR; TCRdb keeps only in-frame clonotypes and omits some of them. The sample contains about 200,000 clones, about four fifths of which appear only once. Input material: PBMCs. The source of this sequence is a man aged 30 to 39 in good health and CMV-seronegative. V usage is TRBV4-3 and J usage is TRBJ2-7; 10 bases match TRBD1. The CDR3 DNA is TGCGCCAGCAGCCAAGTCCGGGGGACAGGGGTCCACGAGCAGTACTTC. Its protein product is CASSQVRGTGVHEQYF.